Sequencing of this T cell receptor beta chain was carried out in a study of naive and memory T cell subsets. The study's findings and limits: From naive to CM, EM and EMRA, diversity decreased and Gini increased.

Unmatched junction bases numbered 5, after V lost 3 bases and J lost 2 bases. The CDR3 loop spans 16 amino acids. Germline CDR1 and CDR2: SGHVS and FNYEAQ. Two oligonucleotides, mixed equimolar, formed the beta constant-region primer covering TRBC1 and TRBC2. Four rounds of PCR amplified the ligated cDNA using nested alpha and beta constant-region primers plus SP2. Ligation attached a single-stranded oligonucleotide with a 12-nucleotide UMI and the SP2 primer to the cDNA 3' end. In TCRdb, the UMI-ligation and nested PCR reads were re-called with MiXCR into one record per CDR3 protein. The sample shows 95,000 to 150,000 distinct CDR3 sequences, 36% of them seen only once. A few counts support this clonotype. Its target is not known.

The chain links TRBV7-6 to TRBJ1-3; 9 bases agree with TRBD1. The source material was central memory CD4+ T cells from blood. The sequence derives from a human donor in good health. The CDR3 DNA reads TGTGCCAGCAGCTTGGGGACAGGGCAGGCTGGAAACACCATATATTTT. This encodes CASSLGTGQAGNTIYF.